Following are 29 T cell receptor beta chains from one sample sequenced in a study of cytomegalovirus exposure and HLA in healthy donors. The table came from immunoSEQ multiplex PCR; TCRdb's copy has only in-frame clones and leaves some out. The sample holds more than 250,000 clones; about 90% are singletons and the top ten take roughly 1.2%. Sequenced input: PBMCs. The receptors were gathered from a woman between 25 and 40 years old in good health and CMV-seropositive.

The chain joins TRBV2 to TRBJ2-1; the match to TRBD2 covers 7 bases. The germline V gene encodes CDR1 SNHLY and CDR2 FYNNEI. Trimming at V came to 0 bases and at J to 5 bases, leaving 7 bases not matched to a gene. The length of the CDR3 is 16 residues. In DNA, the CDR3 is TGTGCCAGCAGTGAAGCGGGAGGGCCCCTAGACAATGAGCAGTTCTTC. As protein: CASSEAGGPLDNEQFF.

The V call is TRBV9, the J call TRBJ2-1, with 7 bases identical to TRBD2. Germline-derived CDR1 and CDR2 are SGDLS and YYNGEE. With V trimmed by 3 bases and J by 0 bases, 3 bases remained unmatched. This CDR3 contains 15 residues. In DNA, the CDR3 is TGTGCCAGCAGCGCCAGCGGGAACTCCTACAATGAGCAGTTCTTC. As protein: CASSASGNSYNEQFF.

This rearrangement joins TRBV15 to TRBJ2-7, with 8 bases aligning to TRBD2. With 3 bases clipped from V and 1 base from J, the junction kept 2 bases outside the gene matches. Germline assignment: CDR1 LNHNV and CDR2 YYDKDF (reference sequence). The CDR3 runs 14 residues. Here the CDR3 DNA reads TGTGCCACCAGCAGCAGCGGGGGTTCCTACGAGCAGTACTTC. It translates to CATSSSGGSYEQYF.

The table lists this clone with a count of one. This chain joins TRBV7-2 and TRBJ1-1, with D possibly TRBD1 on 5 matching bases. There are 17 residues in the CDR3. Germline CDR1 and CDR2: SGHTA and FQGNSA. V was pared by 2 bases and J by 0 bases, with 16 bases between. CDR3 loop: CASSLWGGFLMNTEAFF. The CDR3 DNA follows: TGTGCCAGCAGCTTATGGGGGGGTTTCCTCATGAACACTGAAGCTTTCTTT.

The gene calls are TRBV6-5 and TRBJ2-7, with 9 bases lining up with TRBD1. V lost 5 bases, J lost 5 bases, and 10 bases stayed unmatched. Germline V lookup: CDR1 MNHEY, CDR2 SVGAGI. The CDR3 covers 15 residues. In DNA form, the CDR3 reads TGTGCCAGCAGTATTAGTTACAGGGGGCTCAACGAGCAGTACTTC. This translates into CASSISYRGLNEQYF.

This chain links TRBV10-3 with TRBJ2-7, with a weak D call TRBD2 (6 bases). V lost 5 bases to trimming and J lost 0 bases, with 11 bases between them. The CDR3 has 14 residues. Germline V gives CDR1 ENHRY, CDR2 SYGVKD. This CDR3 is CAISLGSGSYEQYF. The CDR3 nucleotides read TGTGCCATCAGTCTGGGTAGCGGCTCCTACGAGCAGTACTTC.

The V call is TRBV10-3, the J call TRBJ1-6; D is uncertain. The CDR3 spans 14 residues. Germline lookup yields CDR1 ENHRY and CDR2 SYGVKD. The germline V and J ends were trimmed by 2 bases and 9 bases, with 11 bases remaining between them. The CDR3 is CAISEPDVLSPLHF. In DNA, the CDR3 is TGTGCCATCAGTGAGCCAGACGTGCTTTCACCCCTCCACTTT.

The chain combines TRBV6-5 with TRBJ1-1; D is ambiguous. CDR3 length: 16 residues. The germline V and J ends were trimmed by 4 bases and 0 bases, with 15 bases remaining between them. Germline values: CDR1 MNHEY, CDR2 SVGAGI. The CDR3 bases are TGTGCCAGCAGTTCTACCAATCGTGGGTTGAACACTGAAGCTTTCTTT. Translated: CASSSTNRGLNTEAFF.

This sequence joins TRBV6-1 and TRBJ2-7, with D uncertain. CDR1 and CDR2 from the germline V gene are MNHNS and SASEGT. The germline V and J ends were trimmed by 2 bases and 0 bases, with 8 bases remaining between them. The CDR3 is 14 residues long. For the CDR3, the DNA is TGTGCCAGCAGTGAAAGCTGGGCCTCCTACGAGCAGTACTTC. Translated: CASSESWASYEQYF.

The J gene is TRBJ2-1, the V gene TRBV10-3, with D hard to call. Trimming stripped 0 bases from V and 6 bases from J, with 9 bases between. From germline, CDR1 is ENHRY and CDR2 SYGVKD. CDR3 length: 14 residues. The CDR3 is CAISESVRANEQFF. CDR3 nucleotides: TGTGCCATCAGTGAGTCGGTAAGGGCCAATGAGCAGTTCTTC.

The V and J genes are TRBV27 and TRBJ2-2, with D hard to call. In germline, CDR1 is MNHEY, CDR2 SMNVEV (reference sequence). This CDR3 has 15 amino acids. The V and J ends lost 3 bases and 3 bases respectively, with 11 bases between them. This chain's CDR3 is CASSFLKMDTGELFF. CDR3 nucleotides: TGTGCCAGCAGTTTCCTCAAGATGGACACCGGGGAGCTGTTTTTT.

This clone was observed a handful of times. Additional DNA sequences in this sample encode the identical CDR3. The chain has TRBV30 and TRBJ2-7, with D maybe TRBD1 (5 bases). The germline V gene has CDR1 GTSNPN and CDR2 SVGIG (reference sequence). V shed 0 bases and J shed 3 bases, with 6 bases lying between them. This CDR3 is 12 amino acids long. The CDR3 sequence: CAWSVQGYEQYF. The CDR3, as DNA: TGTGCCTGGAGTGTGCAGGGCTACGAGCAGTACTTC. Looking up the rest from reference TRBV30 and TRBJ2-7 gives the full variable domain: SQTIHQWPATLVQPVGSPLSLECTVEGTSNPNLYWYRQAAGRGLQLLFYSVGIGQISSEVPQNLSASRPQDRQFILSSKKLLLSDSGFYLCAWSVQGYEQYFGPGTRLTVT.

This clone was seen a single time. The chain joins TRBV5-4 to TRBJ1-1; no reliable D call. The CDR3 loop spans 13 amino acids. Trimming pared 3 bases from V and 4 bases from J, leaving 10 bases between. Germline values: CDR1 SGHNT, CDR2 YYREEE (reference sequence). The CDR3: CASSSPALTEAFF. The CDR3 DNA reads TGTGCCAGCAGCTCTCCCGCCCTCACTGAAGCTTTCTTT.

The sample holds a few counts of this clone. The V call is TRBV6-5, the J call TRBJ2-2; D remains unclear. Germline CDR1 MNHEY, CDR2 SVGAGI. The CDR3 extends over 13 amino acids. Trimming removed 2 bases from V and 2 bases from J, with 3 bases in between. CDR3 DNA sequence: TGTGCCAGCAGTTACGACAACACCGGGGAGCTGTTTTTT. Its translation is CASSYDNTGELFF.

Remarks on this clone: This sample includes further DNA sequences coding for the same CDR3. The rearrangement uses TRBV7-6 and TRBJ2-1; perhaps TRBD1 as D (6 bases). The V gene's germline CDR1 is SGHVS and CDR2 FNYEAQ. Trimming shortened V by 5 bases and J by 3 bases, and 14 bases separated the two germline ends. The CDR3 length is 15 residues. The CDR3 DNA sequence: TGTGCCAGCAGCCCTACGACAGGCAGCTACAATGAGCAGTTCTTC. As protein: CASSPTTGSYNEQFF. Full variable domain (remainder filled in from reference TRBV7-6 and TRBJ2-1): GAGVSQSPRYKVTKRGQDVALRCDPISGHVSLYWYRQALGQGPEFLTYFNYEAQQDKSGLPNDRFSAERPEGSISTLTIQRTEQRDSAMYRCASSPTTGSYNEQFFGPGTRLTVL.

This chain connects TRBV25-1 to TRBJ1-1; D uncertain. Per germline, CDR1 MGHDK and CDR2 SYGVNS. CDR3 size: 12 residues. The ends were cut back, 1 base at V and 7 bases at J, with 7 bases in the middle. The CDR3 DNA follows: TGTGCCAGCAGTGAATTAGGGCGTGAAGCTTTCTTT. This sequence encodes CASSELGREAFF.

The CDR3 DNA is TGCGCCAGCAGCTCCAGGCCTACTAAAAATGAAAAACTGTTTTTT. Translating it yields CASSSRPTKNEKLFF. J is TRBJ1-4 and V is TRBV4-3, with D unresolved. CDR1 and CDR2 (germline): LGHNA, YSLEER. The length of the CDR3 is 15 residues. V lost 5 bases and J 5 bases, leaving 15 bases between the germline ends.

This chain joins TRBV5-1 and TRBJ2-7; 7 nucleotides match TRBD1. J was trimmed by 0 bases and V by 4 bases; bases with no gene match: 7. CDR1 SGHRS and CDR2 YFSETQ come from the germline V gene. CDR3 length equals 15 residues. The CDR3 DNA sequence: TGCGCCAGCAGCGAAGGGACAGTCAGCTCCTACGAGCAGTACTTC. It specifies CASSEGTVSSYEQYF.

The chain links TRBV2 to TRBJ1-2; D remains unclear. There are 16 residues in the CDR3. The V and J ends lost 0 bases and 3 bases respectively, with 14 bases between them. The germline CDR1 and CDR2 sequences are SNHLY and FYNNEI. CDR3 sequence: CASSEADDAYYYGYTF. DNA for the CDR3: TGTGCCAGCAGTGAAGCTGACGACGCCTATTACTATGGCTACACCTTC.

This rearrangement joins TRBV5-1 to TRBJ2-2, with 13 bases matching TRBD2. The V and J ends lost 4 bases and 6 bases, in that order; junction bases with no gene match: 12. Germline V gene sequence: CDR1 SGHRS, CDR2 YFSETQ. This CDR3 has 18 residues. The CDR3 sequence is CASSPLLAGGPRAGELFF. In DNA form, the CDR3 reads TGCGCCAGCAGCCCGCTACTAGCGGGAGGGCCTAGGGCCGGGGAGCTGTTTTTT.

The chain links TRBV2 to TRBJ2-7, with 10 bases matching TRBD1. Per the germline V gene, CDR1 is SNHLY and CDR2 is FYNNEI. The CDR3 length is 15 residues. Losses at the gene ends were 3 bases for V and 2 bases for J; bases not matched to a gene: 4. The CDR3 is CASSDIGQGAYEQYF. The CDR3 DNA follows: TGTGCCAGCAGTGACATAGGACAGGGGGCCTACGAGCAGTACTTC.

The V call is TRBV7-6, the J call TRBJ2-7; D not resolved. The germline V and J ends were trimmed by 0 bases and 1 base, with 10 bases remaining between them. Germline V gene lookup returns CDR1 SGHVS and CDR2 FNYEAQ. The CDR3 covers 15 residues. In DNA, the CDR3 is TGTGCCAGCAGCTTAGCTGATGCTCTTTCCTACGAGCAGTACTTC. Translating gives CASSLADALSYEQYF.

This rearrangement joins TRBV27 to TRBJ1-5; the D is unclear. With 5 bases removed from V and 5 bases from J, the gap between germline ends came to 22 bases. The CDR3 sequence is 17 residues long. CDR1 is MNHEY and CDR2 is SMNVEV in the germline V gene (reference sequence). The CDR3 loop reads CASSPHREPESDQPQHF. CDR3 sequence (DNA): TGTGCCAGCAGTCCGCACCGGGAACCCGAATCGGATCAGCCCCAGCATTTT.

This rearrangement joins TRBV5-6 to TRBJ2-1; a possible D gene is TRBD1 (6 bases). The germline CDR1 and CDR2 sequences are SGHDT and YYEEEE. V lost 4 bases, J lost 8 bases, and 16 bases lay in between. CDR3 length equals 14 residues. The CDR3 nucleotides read TGTGCCAGCAGCCCGAGGATGGGGGCCGATGAGCAGTTCTTC. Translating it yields CASSPRMGADEQFF. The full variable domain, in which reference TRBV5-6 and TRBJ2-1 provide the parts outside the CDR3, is DAGVTQSPTHLIKTRGQQVTLRCSPKSGHDTVSWYQQALGQGPQFIFQYYEEEERQRGNFPDRFSGHQFPNYSSELNVNALLLGDSALYLCASSPRMGADEQFFGPGTRLTVL.

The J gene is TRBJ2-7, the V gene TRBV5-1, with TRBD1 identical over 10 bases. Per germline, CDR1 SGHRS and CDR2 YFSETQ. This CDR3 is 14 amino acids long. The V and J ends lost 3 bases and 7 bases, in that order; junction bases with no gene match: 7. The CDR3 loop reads CASSWTGGNVEQYF. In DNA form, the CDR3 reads TGCGCCAGCAGCTGGACAGGGGGTAATGTTGAGCAGTACTTC.

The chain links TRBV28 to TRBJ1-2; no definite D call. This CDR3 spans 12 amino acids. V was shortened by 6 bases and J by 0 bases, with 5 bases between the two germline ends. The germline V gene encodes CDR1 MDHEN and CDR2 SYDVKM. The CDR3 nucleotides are TGTGCCAGCAGGCAGCCTAACTATGGCTACACCTTC. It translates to CASRQPNYGYTF.

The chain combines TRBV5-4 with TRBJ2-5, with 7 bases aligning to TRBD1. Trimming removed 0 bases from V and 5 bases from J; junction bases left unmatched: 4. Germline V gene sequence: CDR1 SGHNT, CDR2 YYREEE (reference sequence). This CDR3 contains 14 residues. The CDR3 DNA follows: TGTGCCAGCAGCTTGGGACAGGGAAGGGAGACCCAGTACTTC. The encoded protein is CASSLGQGRETQYF.

CDR3 sequence reads: CASSLISQPQHF. The CDR3 DNA follows: TGTGCCAGCAGTCTGATCAGCCAGCCCCAGCATTTT. This rearrangement joins TRBV28 to TRBJ1-5; no reliable D call. Trimming pared 5 bases from V and 7 bases from J, leaving 9 bases between. The V gene's germline CDR1 is MDHEN and CDR2 SYDVKM. This CDR3 contains 12 residues.

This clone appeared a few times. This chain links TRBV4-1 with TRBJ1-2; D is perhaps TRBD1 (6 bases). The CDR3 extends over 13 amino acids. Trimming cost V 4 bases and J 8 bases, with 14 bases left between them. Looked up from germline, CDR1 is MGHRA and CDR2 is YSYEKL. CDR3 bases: TGCGCCAGCAGCCCCTGGACAGTCGAGGGCTACACCTTC. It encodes CASSPWTVEGYTF.